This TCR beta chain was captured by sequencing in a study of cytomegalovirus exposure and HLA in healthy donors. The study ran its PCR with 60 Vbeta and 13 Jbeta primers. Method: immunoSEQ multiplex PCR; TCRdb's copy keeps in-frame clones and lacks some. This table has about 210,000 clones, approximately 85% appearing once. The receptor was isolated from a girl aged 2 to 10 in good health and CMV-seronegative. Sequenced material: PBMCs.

Here the CDR3 reads CASSQGSFRQGAGYTF. DNA for the CDR3: TGCGCCAGCAGCCAAGGATCTTTCCGACAGGGGGCTGGCTACACCTTC. The rearrangement uses TRBV4-1 and TRBJ1-2, with 10 nucleotides matching TRBD1. This CDR3 has 16 amino acids. The V gene's germline CDR1 is MGHRA and CDR2 YSYEKL. Unmatched junction bases numbered 9, after V lost 1 base and J lost 7 bases.